This T cell receptor beta chain stems from a study of CXCR3-negative and CXCR3-positive naive CD8 T cells. Across the whole study: Sequencing yielded 140 million or so TRB reads, roughly 1.5 +/- 0.3 million per library. Study-wide results and caveats: Relative to memory CD8+ cells, whose diversity was much lower, both naive subsets had comparably high diversity. Naive subsets displayed similar surface CD5, and TCR strength was inferred from TRB CDR3 properties.

TRB cDNA libraries were made by UMI-labeled 5' RACE. TCRdb reanalyzed the 5' RACE reads, giving one entry per CDR3 protein sequence and no DNA. This table lists approximately 52,000 distinct CDR3 sequences. Turning to this clonotype: Its matching antigen is unknown.

Researchers sorted approximately 290,000 cells of each CD8+ T cell subset in triplicate. The clonotype comes from a human donor in good health. Some clones in this sample may be carry-over from other donors' samples. Sequencing was carried out using memory CD8+ T cells from blood.

CDR3: CASSYTGSYEQYF. The chain links TRBV7-9 to TRBJ2-7; the D gene TCRdb calls, TRBD1, cannot be checked with no DNA. The CDR3 length is 13 residues. Germline CDR1 reads SEHNR; CDR2 reads FQNEAQ (reference sequence).